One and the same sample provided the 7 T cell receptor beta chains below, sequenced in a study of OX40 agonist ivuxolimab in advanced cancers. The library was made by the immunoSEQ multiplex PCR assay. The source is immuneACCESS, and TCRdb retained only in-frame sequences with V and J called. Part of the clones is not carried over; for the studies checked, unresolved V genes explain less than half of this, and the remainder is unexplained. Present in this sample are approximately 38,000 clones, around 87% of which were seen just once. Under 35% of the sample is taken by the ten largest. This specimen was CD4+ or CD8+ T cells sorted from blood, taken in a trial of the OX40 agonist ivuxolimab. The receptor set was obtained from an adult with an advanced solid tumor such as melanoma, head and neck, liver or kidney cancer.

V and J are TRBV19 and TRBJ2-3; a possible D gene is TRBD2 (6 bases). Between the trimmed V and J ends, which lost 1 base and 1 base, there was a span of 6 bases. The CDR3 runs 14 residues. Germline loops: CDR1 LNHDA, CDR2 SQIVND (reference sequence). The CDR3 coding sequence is TGTGCCAGTAGTATAGGGGGGGGCACAGATACGCAGTATTTT. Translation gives CASSIGGGTDTQYF.

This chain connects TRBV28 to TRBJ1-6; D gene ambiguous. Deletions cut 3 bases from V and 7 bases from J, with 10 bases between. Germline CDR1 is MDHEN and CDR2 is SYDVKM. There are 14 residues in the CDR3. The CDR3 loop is CASSFWAANSPLHF. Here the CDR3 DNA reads TGTGCCAGCAGTTTTTGGGCAGCAAATTCACCCCTCCACTTT.

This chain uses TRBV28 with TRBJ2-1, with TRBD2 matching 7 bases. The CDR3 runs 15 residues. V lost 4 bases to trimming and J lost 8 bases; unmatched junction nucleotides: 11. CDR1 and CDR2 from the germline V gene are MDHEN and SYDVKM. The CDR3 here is CASSSLAELNDEQFF. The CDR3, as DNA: TGTGCCAGCAGTTCGCTAGCGGAGCTAAACGATGAGCAGTTCTTC.

CDR3 loop: CASSSGTGNEQFF. CDR3 DNA: TGTGCCAGCAGTTCCGGGACTGGGAATGAGCAGTTCTTC. The V gene is TRBV6-6, the J gene TRBJ2-1; TRBD2 is a possible D gene (6 bases). The CDR3 runs to 13 residues. Trimming took off 4 bases at V and 7 bases at J, with 11 bases between the two ends. CDR1 MNHNY and CDR2 SVGAGI come from the germline V gene (reference sequence).

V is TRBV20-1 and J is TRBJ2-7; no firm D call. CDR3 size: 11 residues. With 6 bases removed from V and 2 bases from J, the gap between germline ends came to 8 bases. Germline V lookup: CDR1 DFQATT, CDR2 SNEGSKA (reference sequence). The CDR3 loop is CSAQRTYEQYF. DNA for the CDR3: TGCAGTGCCCAACGGACCTACGAGCAGTACTTC.

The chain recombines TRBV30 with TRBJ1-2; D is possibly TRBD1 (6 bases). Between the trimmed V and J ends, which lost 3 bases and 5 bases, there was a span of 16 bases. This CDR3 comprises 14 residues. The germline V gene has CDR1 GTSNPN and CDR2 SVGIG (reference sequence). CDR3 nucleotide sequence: TGTGCCTGGAGCCAACCGGGACACCAATATGGCTACACCTTC. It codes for CAWSQPGHQYGYTF.

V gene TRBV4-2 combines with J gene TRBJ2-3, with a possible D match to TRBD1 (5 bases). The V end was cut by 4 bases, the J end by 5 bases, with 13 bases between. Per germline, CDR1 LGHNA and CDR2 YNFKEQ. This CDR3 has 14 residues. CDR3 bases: TGTGCCAGCAGCCTCCGACAGTCGGAAGATACGCAGTATTTT. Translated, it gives CASSLRQSEDTQYF.